This is a list of T cell receptor beta chains from one sample in a study of T-cell memory formation after mild COVID-19. MiXCR, run by TCRdb on the 5' RACE reads, gives a single entry per CDR3 protein. Altogether 450,000 or so distinct CDR3 sequences are present, roughly 23% being singletons, with the ten largest covering approximately 13%. The source material was PBMCs or a T cell subset sorted from them (not recorded which). Receptors were obtained from an adult woman who had mild COVID-19 (a few samples of this study predate the infection). Cell type and time point are not known. CDR3s include the opening cysteine and the closing phenylalanine or tryptophan. D genes are given only for firm matches. For some rows the clone size is stated as once, few or many, or as a class when expanded; others skip it.

j_gene | abundance | d_gene | v_gene | CDR3aa | CDR3nt
TRBJ2-3 | NA | TRBD2 | TRBV3-1 | CASSSLLAGSGTDTQYF | TGTGCCAGCAGCTCCCTACTAGCGGGATCTGGCACAGATACGCAGTATTTT
TRBJ1-6 | few | NA | TRBV12-3/TRBV12-4 | CASSLAEVDNSPLHF | TGTGCCAGCAGTTTAGCGGAAGTGGATAATTCACCCCTCCACTTT
TRBJ1-5 | NA | NA | TRBV12-3/TRBV12-4 | CASSLVSEGQPQHF | TGTGCCAGCAGTTTAGTGTCAGAAGGGCAGCCCCAGCATTTT
TRBJ2-1 | few | NA | TRBV5-6 | CASSLRAGWNEQFF | TGTGCCAGCAGCTTGCGGGCGGGCTGGAATGAGCAGTTCTTC
TRBJ2-3 | NA | TRBD2 | TRBV6-2/TRBV6-3 | CASSPAGDRSDTQYF | TGTGCCAGCAGCCCAGCGGGAGACAGGTCAGATACGCAGTATTTT
TRBJ2-3 | few | NA | TRBV20-1 | CSANAPGLRDTQYF | TGCAGTGCTAACGCTCCGGGACTCCGTGATACGCAGTATTTT
TRBJ1-1 | NA | NA | TRBV7-8 | CASSLFREAEAFF | TGTGCCAGCAGCTTATTCCGGGAAGCTGAAGCTTTCTTT
TRBJ2-1 | few | TRBD2 | TRBV5-5 | CASSSIGIGSGGQYNEQFF | TGTGCCAGCAGCTCGATAGGGATAGGAAGCGGGGGGCAATACAATGAGCAGTTCTTC
TRBJ1-1 | NA | NA | TRBV7-2 | CASSVPGGAEAFF | TGTGCCAGCAGCGTACCGGGAGGCGCTGAAGCTTTCTTT
TRBJ2-1 | few | NA | TRBV29-1 | CSVGPGYNEQFF | TGCAGCGTAGGCCCAGGATACAATGAGCAGTTCTTC
TRBJ2-3 | once | NA | TRBV7-9 | CASSQLGGRGADTQYF | TGTGCCAGCAGCCAACTGGGGGGCCGGGGTGCAGATACGCAGTATTTT
TRBJ2-3 | NA | NA | TRBV15 | CATSRGTRSVPDTQYF | TGTGCCACCAGCAGAGGTACTAGATCCGTACCAGATACGCAGTATTTT
TRBJ1-2 | NA | NA | TRBV29-1 | CSGILEEWDDYTF | TGCAGCGGCATACTGGAGGAATGGGATGACTACACCTTC
TRBJ1-3 | NA | TRBD1 | TRBV20-1 | CSARDSGTGSGNTIYF | TGCAGTGCTAGAGATAGCGGGACAGGCTCTGGAAACACCATATATTTT
TRBJ2-7 | once | NA | TRBV6-1 | CASSEYGGLPYEQYF | TGTGCCAGCAGTGAATATGGGGGGCTCCCCTACGAGCAGTACTTC
TRBJ2-2 | NA | NA | TRBV12-3/TRBV12-4 | CASKQDTGELFF | TGTGCCAGCAAGCAGGACACCGGGGAGCTGTTTTTT
TRBJ2-1 | NA | NA | TRBV30 | CAWSRQPSNEQFF | TGTGCCTGGAGTCGACAGCCTTCCAATGAGCAGTTCTTC
TRBJ2-7 | NA | NA | TRBV6-1 | CASSSGLGGLGHEQYF | TGTGCCAGCAGTTCCGGGTTGGGGGGACTGGGGCACGAGCAGTACTTC